The 21 T cell receptor beta chains in this list originate from one sample, sequenced in a study of beta chain features in type 1 diabetes. The entirety of the isolated RNA underwent reverse transcription, so expressed TCRB transcripts were sequenced. Assay: immunoSEQ multiplex PCR; the TCRdb copy retains only in-frame clones and omits some. Of 970,000 or so clones detected, about 17% appear once; the ten largest clones hold 0.023%. Sequencing input: naive CD4+ T cells from blood. The receptors were gathered from a woman aged 18 to 35 in good health.

V is TRBV18 and J is TRBJ1-2; maybe TRBD1 (5 bases). V was cut by 2 bases and J by 6 bases, with 10 bases left in between. CDR1 is KGHSH, CDR2 LQKENI, per germline. This CDR3 has 13 residues. The CDR3 loop is CASSPKGFDGYTF. CDR3 coding DNA: TGTGCCAGCTCACCAAAGGGGTTTGATGGCTACACCTTC.

The chain employs TRBV10-3 and TRBJ2-5, with D possibly matching TRBD1 (5 bases). This CDR3 has 15 residues. The germline V gene has CDR1 ENHRY and CDR2 SYGVKD. V was trimmed by 3 bases and J by 5 bases, leaving 16 bases between them. Here the CDR3 DNA reads TGTGCCATCAGTGATTCGCGACAGTCCCCGGAGACCCAGTACTTC. Encoded protein: CAISDSRQSPETQYF.

V and J are TRBV11-2 and TRBJ2-5, with TRBD1 matching 10 bases. The length of the CDR3 is 15 residues. Unmatched junction bases numbered 5, after V lost 1 base and J lost 6 bases. Germline CDR1 is SGHAT and CDR2 is FQNNGV. The CDR3 loop reads CASSLAGTGEKTQYF. CDR3 nucleotide sequence: TGTGCCAGCAGCTTAGCCGGGACAGGGGAGAAGACCCAGTACTTC.

A few counts support this clone. V is TRBV5-1 and J is TRBJ2-6, with D possibly called TRBD1 or TRBD2 (5 bases each). This CDR3 has 19 amino acids. Trimming pared 0 bases from V and 0 bases from J, leaving 16 bases between. Germline V CDR1 and CDR2: SGHRS, YFSETQ. CDR3 DNA sequence: TGCGCCAGCAGCTTGGTCTCGAGGGGAGCTTCCTCTGGGGCCAACGTCCTGACTTTC. Its translation: CASSLVSRGASSGANVLTF. Supplemented by reference TRBV5-1 and TRBJ2-6, the full variable domain reads KAGVTQTPRYLIKTRGQQVTLSCSPISGHRSVSWYQQTPGQGLQFLFEYFSETQRNKGNFPGRFSGRQFSNSRSEMNVSTLELGDSALYLCASSLVSRGASSGANVLTFGAGSRLTVL.

There are many counts of this clone. The chain recombines TRBV28 with TRBJ1-4; no firm D call. Trimming shortened V by 9 bases and J by 7 bases, and 12 bases separated the two germline ends. The CDR3 has 12 residues. Germline CDR1 reads MDHEN; CDR2 reads SYDVKM. CDR3 nucleotides: TGTGCCAGTGGACCCGCCGGTGAAAAACTGTTTTTT. Translation gives CASGPAGEKLFF.

This clone was counted between two and nine times. The chain couples TRBV10-2 to TRBJ2-2; D might be TRBD2 (5 bases). There are 14 residues in the CDR3. Germline V gives CDR1 WSHSY, CDR2 SAAADI. Trimming pared 3 bases from V and 5 bases from J, leaving 10 bases between. The CDR3, as DNA: TGCGCCAGCAGTGACTCGGGCGGGACCGGGGAGCTGTTTTTT. Translation gives CASSDSGGTGELFF.

This clone showed up just a few times. Germline is not matched at one junction end, which may reflect a read error. The chain joins TRBV29-1 to TRBJ2-1; the D gene is possibly TRBD2 (6 bases). This CDR3 region has 10 residues. The germline CDR1 and CDR2 sequences are SQVTM and ANQGSEA. The CDR3 spells CSVETGGEVF. CDR3 coding DNA: TGCAGCGTTGAGACCGGAGGGGAGGTCTTC.

In this sample, this clone turned up a few times. V and J are TRBV25-1 and TRBJ2-3, with 7 nucleotides matching TRBD1. Germline V gives CDR1 MGHDK, CDR2 SYGVNS. There are 17 residues in the CDR3. J gave up 2 bases and V 3 bases, and 11 bases lay outside the gene matches. CDR3 residues: CASSEGFGTAFTDTQYF. DNA of the CDR3: TGTGCCAGCAGTGAGGGCTTTGGGACAGCCTTCACAGATACGCAGTATTTT. Variable domain in full (rest from reference TRBV25-1 and TRBJ2-3): EADIYQTPRYLVIGTGKKITLECSQTMGHDKMYWYQQDPGMELHLIHYSYGVNSTEKGDLSSESTVSRIRTEHFPLTLESARPSHTSQYLCASSEGFGTAFTDTQYFGPGTRLTVL.

The chain has TRBV6-5 and TRBJ2-5; D perhaps matches TRBD2 (5 bases). The germline V gene has CDR1 MNHEY and CDR2 SVGAGI. Between the trimmed V and J ends, which lost 8 bases and 8 bases, there was a span of 24 bases. The CDR3 consists of 15 residues. DNA for the CDR3: TGTGCCAGCGCTTCCGGGGTGGTTTTATCGTCTACCCAGTACTTC. Protein sequence: CASASGVVLSSTQYF.

In its sample, this clone was seen a few times. J is TRBJ2-3 and V is TRBV27; a weak D match, TRBD2 (6 bases). Per the germline V gene, CDR1 is MNHEY and CDR2 is SMNVEV (reference sequence). Trimming pared 6 bases from V and 6 bases from J, leaving 22 bases between. This CDR3 spans 16 amino acids. The CDR3 nucleotides read TGTGCCAGCAGGCGGGACGGGTCACTCATCGCGGATACGCAGTATTTT. It is translated as CASRRDGSLIADTQYF.

The J gene is TRBJ2-2, the V gene TRBV29-1; 12 bases are a match to TRBD1. The CDR3 length is 16 residues. Germline CDR1 SQVTM, CDR2 ANQGSEA. The trim removed 1 base at V and 7 bases at J, leaving 7 bases unmatched. The CDR3 spells CSVEGGTGGLGGELFF. The DNA for the CDR3 is TGCAGCGTTGAAGGGGGGACAGGGGGCCTGGGCGGGGAGCTGTTTTTT.

In its sample, this clone was seen a few times. J is TRBJ1-4 and V is TRBV6-1; D is ambiguous. The CDR3 has 14 amino acids. V was cut by 5 bases and J by 7 bases, with 14 bases left in between. In germline, CDR1 is MNHNS, CDR2 SASEGT. The CDR3 sequence: CASSTEGGSEKLFF. The CDR3 nucleotides are TGTGCCAGCAGTACGGAGGGAGGAAGTGAAAAACTGTTTTTT.

The chain combines TRBV7-2 with TRBJ2-7; D may be TRBD1 (5 bases). This CDR3 has 15 amino acids. V was cut by 3 bases and J by 1 base, with 13 bases left in between. CDR1 is SGHTA, CDR2 FQGNSA, per germline. This CDR3 is CASSLYRRDSYEQYF. The CDR3 DNA is TGTGCCAGCAGCTTGTACCGCAGGGATTCCTACGAGCAGTACTTC.

This clone was seen a single time. This rearrangement joins TRBV6-5 to TRBJ2-3; TRBD1 might be the D (5 bases). Trimming removed 2 bases from V and 6 bases from J, with 6 bases in between. Germline CDR1 MNHEY, CDR2 SVGAGI. This CDR3 region has 12 residues. CDR3 nucleotides: TGTGCCAGCAGTTACCCAGGGGATACGCAGTATTTT. Its translation: CASSYPGDTQYF.

This clone was counted a few times. The chain couples TRBV7-9 to TRBJ2-1; 7 nucleotides align to TRBD2. This CDR3 is built from 16 residues. CDR1 is SEHNR and CDR2 is FQNEAQ in the germline V gene (reference sequence). V shed 5 bases, J shed 4 bases, and the junction held 11 bases outside the gene matches. CDR3 sequence (DNA): TGTGCCAGCAGCCCCCTAGGAACTAGCGCGTACAATGAGCAGTTCTTC. It yields the protein CASSPLGTSAYNEQFF.

The V gene is TRBV7-7, the J gene TRBJ2-5, with TRBD2 matching 8 bases. Germline V CDR1 and CDR2: SSHAT, FNYEAQ (reference sequence). The CDR3 extends over 16 amino acids. The CDR3 region has the DNA TGTGCTAGCGGGGCGGGGCCCGCAGTCCCCCCCGAGACCCAGTACTTC. The encoded protein is CASGAGPAVPPETQYF. Combining the CDR3 with reference TRBV7-7 and TRBJ2-5 gives the whole variable domain GAGVSQSPRYKVTKRGQDVTLRCDPISSHATLYWYQQALGQGPEFLTYFNYEAQPDKSGLPSDRFSAERPEGSISTLTIQRTEQRDSAMYRCASGAGPAVPPETQYFGPGTRLLVL.

There are a few counts of this clone. V usage is TRBV20-1 and J usage is TRBJ2-4; D remains ambiguous. This CDR3 has 11 residues. Germline V gene lookup returns CDR1 DFQATT and CDR2 SNEGSKA (reference sequence). For the CDR3, the DNA is TGCAGCAAACGGGCCAAAAACATTCAGTACTTC. Amino acid sequence: CSKRAKNIQYF.

In this sample, this clone turned up a few times. The CDR3 nucleotides read TGTGCCAGCAGTTACCCGGGAGGGCCGGATACGCAGTATTTT. Protein: CASSYPGGPDTQYF. The chain is built from TRBV6-6 and TRBJ2-3; 8 bases are a match to TRBD2. The J segment lost 6 bases and the V segment lost 2 bases, leaving 4 bases of the junction unmatched. Germline assignment: CDR1 MNHNY and CDR2 SVGAGI (reference sequence). The CDR3 length is 14 residues.

Only a few counts were recorded for this clone. The chain joins TRBV2 to TRBJ2-3; TRBD1 or TRBD2 may be the D gene (6 bases each). CDR1 is SNHLY and CDR2 is FYNNEI in the germline V gene. CDR3 size: 15 residues. V lost 9 bases, J lost 4 bases, and 20 bases lay in between. The chain's CDR3 is CARGAQAGPADTQYF. The CDR3, as DNA: TGTGCCAGGGGGGCCCAAGCGGGCCCTGCAGATACGCAGTATTTT.

This clone was seen more than once but under ten times. This chain's CDR3 is CASSFGDRGEAFF. The CDR3 DNA reads as TGTGCCAGCAGTTTTGGGGACAGGGGAGAAGCTTTCTTT. The chain recombines TRBV2 with TRBJ1-1, with TRBD1 identical over 10 bases. The J segment lost 8 bases and the V segment lost 5 bases, leaving 5 bases of the junction unmatched. The germline V gene encodes CDR1 SNHLY and CDR2 FYNNEI. The CDR3 runs to 13 residues.

This clone occurred a few times. The genes are TRBV18 and TRBJ2-7, with 7 bases that match TRBD2. The CDR3 sequence is 15 residues long. J gave up 4 bases and V 3 bases, and 9 bases lay outside the gene matches. Germline lookup yields CDR1 KGHSH and CDR2 LQKENI. The DNA for the CDR3 is TGTGCCAGCTCACCTGGGAGGGGTTGGTCGTACGAGCAGTACTTC. Its protein is CASSPGRGWSYEQYF.